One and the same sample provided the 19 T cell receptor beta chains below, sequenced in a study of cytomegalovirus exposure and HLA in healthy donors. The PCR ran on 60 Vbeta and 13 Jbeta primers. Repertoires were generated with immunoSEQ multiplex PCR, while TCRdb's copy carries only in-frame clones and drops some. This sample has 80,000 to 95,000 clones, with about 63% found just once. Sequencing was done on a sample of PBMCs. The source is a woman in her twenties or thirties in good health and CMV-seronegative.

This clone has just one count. The CDR3 nucleotides are TGTGCCAGCAGCAAGGGGGCTAGCGGGAGCTACGAGCAGTACTTC. Translated: CASSKGASGSYEQYF. The V gene is TRBV11-2, the J gene TRBJ2-7; 10 positions agree with TRBD2. This CDR3 is 15 amino acids long. Germline values: CDR1 SGHAT, CDR2 FQNNGV. V gave up 5 bases and J gave up 3 bases; unmatched junction bases: 7.

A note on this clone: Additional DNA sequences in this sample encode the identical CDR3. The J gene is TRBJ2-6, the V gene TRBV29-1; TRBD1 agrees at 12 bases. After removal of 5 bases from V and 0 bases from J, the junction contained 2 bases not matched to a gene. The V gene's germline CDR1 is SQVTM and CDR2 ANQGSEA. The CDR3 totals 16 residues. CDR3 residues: CSVSGQGASGANVLTF. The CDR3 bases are TGCAGCGTTTCGGGACAGGGGGCCTCTGGGGCCAACGTCCTGACTTTC.

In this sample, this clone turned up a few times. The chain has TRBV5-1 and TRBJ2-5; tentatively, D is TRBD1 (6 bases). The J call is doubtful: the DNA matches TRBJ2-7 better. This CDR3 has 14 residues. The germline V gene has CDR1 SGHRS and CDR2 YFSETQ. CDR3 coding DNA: TGCGCCAGCAGCCCGACCGGACAGACCTACGAGCAGTACTTC. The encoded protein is CASSPTGQTYEQYF.

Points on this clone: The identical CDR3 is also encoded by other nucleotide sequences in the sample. CDR3 amino acids: CASSEAGANYGYTF. CDR3 nucleotides: TGTGCCAGCAGTGAAGCAGGAGCTAACTATGGCTACACCTTC. The chain is built from TRBV6-1 and TRBJ1-2; D gene unclear. This CDR3 comprises 14 residues. The ends were cut back, 0 bases at V and 0 bases at J, with 5 bases in the middle. Germline loops: CDR1 MNHNS, CDR2 SASEGT.

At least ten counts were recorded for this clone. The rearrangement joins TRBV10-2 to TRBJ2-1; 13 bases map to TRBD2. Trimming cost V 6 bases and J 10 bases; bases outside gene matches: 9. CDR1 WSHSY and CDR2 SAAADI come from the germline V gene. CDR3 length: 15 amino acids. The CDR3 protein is CASRGTSGRAGEQFF. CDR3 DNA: TGCGCCAGCAGGGGAACTAGCGGGAGGGCCGGGGAGCAGTTCTTC.

Written as DNA, the CDR3 is TGCGCCAGCGAGGGGGTCGTTGGAAATGAGCAGTTCTTC. Translating gives CASEGVVGNEQFF. The chain is built from TRBV10-1 and TRBJ2-1, with D tentatively TRBD1 (6 bases). The CDR3 length is 13 residues. Trimming pared 8 bases from V and 7 bases from J, leaving 15 bases between. Germline lookup yields CDR1 WNHNN and CDR2 SYGVQD (reference sequence).

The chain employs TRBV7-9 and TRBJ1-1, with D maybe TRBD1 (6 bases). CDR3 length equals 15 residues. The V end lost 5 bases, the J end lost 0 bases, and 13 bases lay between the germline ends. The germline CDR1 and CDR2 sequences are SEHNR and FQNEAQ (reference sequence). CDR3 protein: CASSVSGALNTEAFF. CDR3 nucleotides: TGTGCCAGCAGCGTCTCAGGGGCCCTGAACACTGAAGCTTTCTTT.

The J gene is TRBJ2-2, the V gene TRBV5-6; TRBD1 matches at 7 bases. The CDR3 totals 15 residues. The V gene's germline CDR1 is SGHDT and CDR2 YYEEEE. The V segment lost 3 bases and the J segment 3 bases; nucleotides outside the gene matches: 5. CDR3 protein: CASSSSDRDTGELFF. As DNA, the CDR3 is TGTGCCAGCAGCTCTTCCGACAGGGACACCGGGGAGCTGTTTTTT.

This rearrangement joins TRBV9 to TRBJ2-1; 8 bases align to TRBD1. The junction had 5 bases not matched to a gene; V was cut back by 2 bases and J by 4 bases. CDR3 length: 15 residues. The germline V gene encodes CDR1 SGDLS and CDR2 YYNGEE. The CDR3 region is CASSVGTGGYNEQFF. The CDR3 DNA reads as TGTGCCAGCAGCGTGGGAACAGGGGGTTACAATGAGCAGTTCTTC.

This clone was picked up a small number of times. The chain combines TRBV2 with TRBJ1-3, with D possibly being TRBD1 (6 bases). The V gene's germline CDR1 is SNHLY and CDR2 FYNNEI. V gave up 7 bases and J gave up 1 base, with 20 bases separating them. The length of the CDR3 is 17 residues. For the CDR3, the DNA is TGTGCCAGCATCTTCCATCGGGGGGGCAATTCTGGAAACACCATATATTTT. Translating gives CASIFHRGGNSGNTIYF. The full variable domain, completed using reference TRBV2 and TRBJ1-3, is EPEVTQTPSHQVTQMGQEVILRCVPISNHLYFYWYRQILGQKVEFLVSFYNNEISEKSEIFDDQFSVERPDGSNFTLKIRSTKLEDSAMYFCASIFHRGGNSGNTIYFGEGSWLTVV.

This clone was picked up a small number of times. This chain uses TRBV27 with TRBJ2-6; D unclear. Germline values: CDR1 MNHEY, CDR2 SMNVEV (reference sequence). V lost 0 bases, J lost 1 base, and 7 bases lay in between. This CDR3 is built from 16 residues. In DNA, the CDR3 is TGTGCCAGCAGTTTATCAACCGGGTCTGGGGCCAACGTCCTGACTTTC. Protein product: CASSLSTGSGANVLTF.

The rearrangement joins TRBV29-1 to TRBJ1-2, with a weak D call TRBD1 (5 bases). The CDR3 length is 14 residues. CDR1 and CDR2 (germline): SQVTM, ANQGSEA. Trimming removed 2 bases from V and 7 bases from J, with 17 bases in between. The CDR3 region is CSVESQQGGSGYTF. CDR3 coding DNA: TGCAGCGTTGAATCCCAGCAGGGAGGAAGTGGCTACACCTTC.

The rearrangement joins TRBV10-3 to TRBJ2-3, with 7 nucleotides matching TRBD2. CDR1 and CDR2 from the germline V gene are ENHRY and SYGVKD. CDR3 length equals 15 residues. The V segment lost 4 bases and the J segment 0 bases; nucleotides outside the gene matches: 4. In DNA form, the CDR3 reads TGTGCCATCAGTGGGGGGGGGTTGAGCACAGATACGCAGTATTTT. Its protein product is CAISGGGLSTDTQYF.

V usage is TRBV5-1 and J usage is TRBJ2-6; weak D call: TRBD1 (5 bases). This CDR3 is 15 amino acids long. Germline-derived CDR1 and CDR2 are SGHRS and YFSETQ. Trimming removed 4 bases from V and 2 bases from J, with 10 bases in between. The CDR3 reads CASSLGEPGANVLTF. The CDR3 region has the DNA TGCGCCAGCAGCCTAGGGGAACCTGGGGCCAACGTCCTGACTTTC.

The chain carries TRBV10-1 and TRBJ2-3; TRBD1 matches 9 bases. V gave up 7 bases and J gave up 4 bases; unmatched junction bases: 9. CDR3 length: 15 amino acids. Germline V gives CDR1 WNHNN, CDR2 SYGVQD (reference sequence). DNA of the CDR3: TGCGCCAGCACCAAGACAGGGGGAAGCCCAGATACGCAGTATTTT. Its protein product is CASTKTGGSPDTQYF.

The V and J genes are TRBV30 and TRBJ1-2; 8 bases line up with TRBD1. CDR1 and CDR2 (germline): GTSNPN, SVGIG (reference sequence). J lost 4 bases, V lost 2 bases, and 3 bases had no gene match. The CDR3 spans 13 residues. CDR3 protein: CAWSSDRGYGYTF. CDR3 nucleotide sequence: TGTGCCTGGAGTTCTGACAGGGGCTATGGCTACACCTTC. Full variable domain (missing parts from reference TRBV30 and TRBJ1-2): SQTIHQWPATLVQPVGSPLSLECTVEGTSNPNLYWYRQAAGRGLQLLFYSVGIGQISSEVPQNLSASRPQDRQFILSSKKLLLSDSGFYLCAWSSDRGYGYTFGSGTRLTVV.

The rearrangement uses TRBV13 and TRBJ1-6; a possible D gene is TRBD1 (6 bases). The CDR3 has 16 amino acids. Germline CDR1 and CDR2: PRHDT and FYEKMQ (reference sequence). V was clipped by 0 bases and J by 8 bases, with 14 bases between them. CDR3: CASSLGTGTTYSPLHF. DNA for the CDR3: TGTGCCAGCAGCTTAGGTACGGGGACAACATATTCACCCCTCCACTTT.

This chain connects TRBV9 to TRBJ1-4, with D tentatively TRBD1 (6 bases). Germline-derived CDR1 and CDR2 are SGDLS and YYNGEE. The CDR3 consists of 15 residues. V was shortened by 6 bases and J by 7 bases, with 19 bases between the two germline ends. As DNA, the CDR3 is TGTGCCAGCACCCGAGCGGGGGGCCGGGGTGAAAAACTGTTTTTT. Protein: CASTRAGGRGEKLFF.

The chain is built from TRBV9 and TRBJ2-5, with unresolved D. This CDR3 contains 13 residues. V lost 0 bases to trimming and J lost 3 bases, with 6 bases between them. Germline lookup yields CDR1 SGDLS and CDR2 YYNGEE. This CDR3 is CASSVGAEETQYF. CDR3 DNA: TGTGCCAGCAGCGTAGGGGCCGAAGAGACCCAGTACTTC.